Below are 21 T cell receptor beta chains sequenced from a single sample in a study of vaccination and CD4 T cells after COVID-19. TCRdb re-derived calls from the PCR reads in MiXCR, one entry per CDR3 protein. Of some 18,000 distinct CDR3 sequences in the sample, 50% to 75% were seen once. The sequencing used CD4+ T cells from blood, collected after SARS-CoV-2 vaccination. The receptors come from a human donor who had recovered from COVID-19.

The V gene is TRBV21-1, the J gene TRBJ2-1; TRBD2 is the table's D call, not checked against the DNA. TRBV21-1 is flagged as a pseudogene. CDR3 length: 19 residues. CDR3 nucleotide sequence: TGTGCCAGCAGCAAAGTCAAGGGGACTAGCGGGTCTACCTACAATGAGCAGTTCTTC. Its protein product is CASSKVKGTSGSTYNEQFF.

V is TRBV12-3 or TRBV12-4 and J is TRBJ2-5; no reliable D call. Deletions cut 3 bases from V and 3 bases from J, with 14 bases between. The CDR3 spans 15 residues. The CDR3 DNA follows: TGTGCCAGCAGTTTTGGTGACAATGGGAAAGAGACCCAGTACTTC. The encoded protein is CASSFGDNGKETQYF.

The chain has TRBV20-1 and TRBJ1-5; D gene uncertain. This CDR3 spans 14 amino acids. Germline loops: CDR1 DFQATT, CDR2 SNEGSKA (reference sequence). Deletions cut 0 bases from V and 6 bases from J, with 12 bases between. This chain's CDR3 is CSARDSTDGQPQHF. The CDR3, as DNA: TGCAGTGCTAGAGATTCCACAGATGGTCAGCCCCAGCATTTT.

This chain links TRBV4-1 with TRBJ1-3, with a weak D call TRBD1 (6 bases). The ends were cut back, 1 base at V and 0 bases at J, with 16 bases in the middle. This CDR3 comprises 18 residues. Looked up from germline, CDR1 is MGHRA and CDR2 is YSYEKL. The chain's CDR3 is CASSQVARGTFSGNTIYF. The CDR3 DNA follows: TGCGCCAGCAGCCAAGTCGCTAGGGGGACTTTCTCTGGAAACACCATATATTTT.

This clonotype is medium-sized in the sample. The chain recombines TRBV6-5 with TRBJ2-5; D gene unclear. Germline CDR1 is MNHEY and CDR2 is SVGAGI. Trimming took 3 bases from V and 5 from J, leaving 10 bases between them. The CDR3 totals 13 residues. In nucleotides, the CDR3 is TGTGCCAGCAGTTATCTCTTCCGGGAGACCCAGTACTTC. Protein: CASSYLFRETQYF.

The genes are TRBV20-1 and TRBJ2-5; 10 positions agree with TRBD1. Germline-derived CDR1 and CDR2 are DFQATT and SNEGSKA (reference sequence). The CDR3 sequence is 13 residues long. J was trimmed by 3 bases and V by 5 bases; bases with no gene match: 3. CDR3 nucleotides: TGCAGTGCTGCCGGGACAGGGGAAGAGACCCAGTACTTC. Amino acids: CSAAGTGEETQYF.

The chain links TRBV20-1 to TRBJ1-6; D is undetermined. Trimming cost V 6 bases and J 9 bases, with 24 bases left between them. Germline-derived CDR1 and CDR2 are DFQATT and SNEGSKA (reference sequence). The CDR3 has 16 residues. CDR3 in amino acids: CSASKADVDVGSPLHF. The CDR3 DNA is TGCAGTGCCTCTAAGGCGGATGTAGACGTGGGTTCACCCCTCCACTTT.

CDR3 region: CSATGTAYKQYF. The CDR3 bases are TGCAGTGCTACCGGGACGGCGTATAAGCAGTACTTC. V is TRBV20-1 and J is TRBJ2-7, with D perhaps TRBD1 or TRBD2 (5 bases each). The length of the CDR3 is 12 residues. V was clipped by 4 bases and J by 8 bases, with 15 bases between them. Germline V CDR1 and CDR2: DFQATT, SNEGSKA (reference sequence).

This chain joins TRBV6-1 and TRBJ1-5, with D possibly matching TRBD1 (6 bases). V lost 6 bases and J lost 6, with 15 bases in between. The germline gives CDR1 MNHNS, CDR2 SASEGT. The CDR3 loop spans 14 amino acids. The DNA for the CDR3 is TGTGCCAGCAGCCGAAGGGGGGGAAGTCAGCCCCAGCATTTT. Residues: CASSRRGGSQPQHF.

The chain couples TRBV6-5 to TRBJ2-7, with TRBD1 matching 10 bases. Trimming took 0 bases from V and 5 from J; bases not matched to a gene: 7. The CDR3 extends over 16 amino acids. Looked up from germline, CDR1 is MNHEY and CDR2 is SVGAGI. DNA for the CDR3: TGTGCCAGCAGTTACTCGATTGGGACAGGGGTCCACGAGCAGTACTTC. Amino acid sequence: CASSYSIGTGVHEQYF.

This clonotype has just a few counts. The chain is built from TRBV19 and TRBJ2-7; D is perhaps TRBD2 (6 bases). V was trimmed by 1 base and J by 2 bases, leaving 9 bases between them. The germline V gene has CDR1 LNHDA and CDR2 SQIVND (reference sequence). This CDR3 has 14 amino acids. CDR3 nucleotide sequence: TGTGCCAGTAGTATAGGCGGGATGGCCTACGAGCAGTACTTC. Encoded protein: CASSIGGMAYEQYF.

The rearrangement links TRBV28 to TRBJ1-2, with TRBD1 as a possible D gene (5 bases). CDR3 length: 13 amino acids. Trimming cost V 6 bases and J 6 bases, with 14 bases left between them. The germline CDR1 and CDR2 sequences are MDHEN and SYDVKM. The CDR3 bases are TGTGCCAGCAGAGCAGGGCCCGGGGATGGCTACACCTTC. It encodes CASRAGPGDGYTF.

This rearrangement joins TRBV2 to TRBJ2-7; unclear D gene. Germline-derived CDR1 and CDR2 are SNHLY and FYNNEI. The ends were cut back, 6 bases at V and 2 bases at J, with 14 bases in the middle. The CDR3 is 14 amino acids. The CDR3 coding sequence is TGTGCCAGCAGGGAGACCGCGACCCCCTACGAGCAGTACTTC. This sequence encodes CASRETATPYEQYF. Drawing the rest from reference TRBV2 and TRBJ2-7, the complete variable domain is EPEVTQTPSHQVTQMGQEVILRCVPISNHLYFYWYRQILGQKVEFLVSFYNNEISEKSEIFDDQFSVERPDGSNFTLKIRSTKLEDSAMYFCASRETATPYEQYFGPGTRLTVT.

The V gene is TRBV6-1, the J gene TRBJ2-3; the D is unclear. The CDR3 is 14 amino acids. Germline-derived CDR1 and CDR2 are MNHNS and SASEGT. Trimming shortened V by 3 bases and J by 2 bases, and 9 bases separated the two germline ends. The chain's CDR3 is CASSDGPNTDTQYF. DNA for the CDR3: TGTGCCAGCAGTGACGGTCCGAACACAGATACGCAGTATTTT.

A few counts support this clonotype. The CDR3 loop is CSVRTGQLGSEQFF. In DNA, the CDR3 is TGCAGTGTCAGAACGGGACAGTTGGGGAGTGAGCAGTTCTTC. The chain recombines TRBV20-1 with TRBJ2-1; 7 bases fit TRBD1. V lost 7 bases, J lost 9 bases, and 15 bases stayed unmatched. The CDR3 is 14 residues long. Per the germline V gene, CDR1 is DFQATT and CDR2 is SNEGSKA (reference sequence).

V gene TRBV28 combines with J gene TRBJ1-1; D is possibly TRBD1 (6 bases). The length of the CDR3 is 17 residues. Trimming removed 1 base at V and 5 bases at J, with 20 bases between. CDR1 and CDR2 from the germline V gene are MDHEN and SYDVKM. In DNA, the CDR3 is TGTGCCAGCAGTTTATTGCCGGGGCCCAGGGGTGCGACTGAAGCTTTCTTT. This translates into CASSLLPGPRGATEAFF. Based on the CDR3 plus reference TRBV28 and TRBJ1-1, the full variable domain is DVKVTQSSRYLVKRTGEKVFLECVQDMDHENMFWYRQDPGLGLRLIYFSYDVKMKEKGDIPEGYSVSREKKERFSLILESASTNQTSMYLCASSLLPGPRGATEAFFGQGTRLTVV.

The V gene is TRBV27, the J gene TRBJ2-5; the D is unclear. Germline-derived CDR1 and CDR2 are MNHEY and SMNVEV (reference sequence). CDR3 length: 11 amino acids. V lost 4 bases, J lost 5 bases, and 5 bases lay in between. CDR3 coding DNA: TGTGCCAGCAGTTACGGGGAGACCCAGTACTTC. It is translated as CASSYGETQYF.

The CDR3 protein is CASSPFPRRTGELFF. CDR3 DNA sequence: TGCGCCAGCAGCCCCTTCCCCAGGAGAACCGGGGAGCTGTTTTTT. This rearrangement joins TRBV4-1 to TRBJ2-2, with no clear D. Germline CDR1 reads MGHRA; CDR2 reads YSYEKL. V lost 4 bases and J 5 bases, leaving 14 bases between the germline ends. The CDR3 totals 15 residues.

The V gene is TRBV21-1, the J gene TRBJ2-7. TRBV21-1 is flagged as a pseudogene. This CDR3 comprises 16 residues. CDR3 in DNA: TGTGCCAGCAGCAAATTTGGTGGCGGTGGGACCTACGAGCAGTACTTC. Protein sequence: CASSKFGGGGTYEQYF.

The chain uses TRBV19 and TRBJ2-3; TRBD2 is a possible D gene (5 bases). This CDR3 has 15 amino acids. Trimming removed 6 bases at V and 2 bases at J, with 15 bases between. Germline V gene sequence: CDR1 LNHDA, CDR2 SQIVND (reference sequence). The CDR3 sequence is CASSAGVTFTDTQYF. The CDR3 nucleotides read TGTGCCAGTAGCGCCGGGGTAACCTTCACAGATACGCAGTATTTT.

This clonotype was seen only a few times. DNA of the CDR3: TGTGCCAGCAGCTTAGATTCCGGGAGGGGTTTCGGAAACACCATATATTTT. This gives the protein CASSLDSGRGFGNTIYF. The chain uses TRBV7-9 and TRBJ1-3, with D possibly TRBD1 on 5 matching bases. The CDR3 runs 17 residues. Germline CDR1 SEHNR, CDR2 FQNEAQ (reference sequence). Trimming removed 1 base from V and 4 bases from J, with 17 bases in between.